This entry lists 14 T cell receptor beta chains sequenced from one sample in a study of response to subunit inactivated influenza vaccine listed by TCRdb under 2018. The library came from RT-PCR. The sequencing machine was an Illumina HiSeq 2500. Using fastp at Q25 and MiXCR, TCRdb reprocessed the public reads and kept productive beta chains. One record per CDR3 amino acid sequence lists the most common genes and DNA. The sample table lists approximately 170,000 distinct CDR3 sequences, roughly 14% of them with a count of one. The top ten hold roughly 25% of the sample. The starting material was CD8+ T cells sorted from PBMCs, obtained roughly 5 days after vaccination. The receptor set was obtained from a man aged 50 to 59 who received an inactivated influenza vaccine. Donor details come from another sample of the same person, matched by shared clones.

This clonotype was detected ten times or more. This chain joins TRBV20-1 and TRBJ1-4, with TRBD1 matching 8 bases. CDR1 DFQATT and CDR2 SNEGSKA come from the germline V gene (reference sequence). V was pared by 4 bases and J by 10 bases, with 8 bases of the junction left unmatched. This CDR3 has 13 amino acids. The DNA for the CDR3 is TGCAGTGCTACCGACAGGGGCGGGCGAAAACTGTTTTTT. This translates into CSATDRGGRKLFF.

This clonotype was seen a few times. The chain combines TRBV5-1 with TRBJ2-7, with D perhaps given as TRBD1 or TRBD2 (5 bases each). With 4 bases removed from V and 11 bases from J, the gap between germline ends came to 10 bases. The CDR3 totals 10 residues. Germline CDR1 reads SGHRS; CDR2 reads YFSETQ. The CDR3 reads CASSGDREYF. The CDR3, as DNA: TGCGCCAGCAGCGGGGACCGGGAGTACTTC.

This clonotype was seen once. The V call is TRBV15, the J call TRBJ2-1, with TRBD1 matching over 7 bases. Trimming removed 5 bases from V and 5 bases from J; junction bases left unmatched: 3. Germline V gene sequence: CDR1 LNHNV, CDR2 YYDKDF (reference sequence). The CDR3 has 13 amino acids. Here the CDR3 reads CATSQDRHNEQFF. The CDR3 nucleotides are TGTGCCACCAGCCAGGACAGGCACAATGAGCAGTTCTTC. Supplemented by reference TRBV15 and TRBJ2-1, the full variable domain reads DAMVIQNPRYQVTQFGKPVTLSCSQTLNHNVMYWYQQKSSQAPKLLFHYYDKDFNNEADTPDNFQSRRPNTSFCFLDIRSPGLGDTAMYLCATSQDRHNEQFFGPGTRLTVL.

This clonotype was found many times. The chain has TRBV5-1 and TRBJ2-7; no clear D gene. V was cut by 0 bases and J by 2 bases, with 6 bases left in between. The CDR3 totals 13 residues. CDR1 is SGHRS, CDR2 YFSETQ, per germline. This CDR3 is CASSLGPTYEQYF. The CDR3 DNA is TGCGCCAGCAGCTTGGGGCCTACCTACGAGCAGTACTTC.

This clonotype was counted ten times or more. The V and J genes are TRBV28 and TRBJ2-7; 7 nucleotides line up with TRBD2. V lost 4 bases, J lost 5 bases, and 14 bases stayed unmatched. CDR3 length equals 16 residues. Germline V CDR1 and CDR2: MDHEN, SYDVKM. The CDR3: CASSSTSSGLRDEQYF. The CDR3 DNA sequence: TGTGCCAGCAGTTCCACCTCTAGCGGCCTGAGGGACGAGCAGTACTTC.

This clonotype appeared a few times. The chain employs TRBV5-1 and TRBJ2-5; D possibly corresponds to TRBD1 (6 bases). This CDR3 has 12 residues. Germline values: CDR1 SGHRS, CDR2 YFSETQ. The V and J ends lost 10 bases and 7 bases respectively, with 17 bases between them. The CDR3 bases are TGCGCCTCTATGGGGGCAGAGGGGACCCAGTACTTC. Amino acid sequence: CASMGAEGTQYF.

Ten or more counts support this clonotype. The J gene is TRBJ1-1, the V gene TRBV20-1, with D hard to call. Trimming removed 5 bases at V and 10 bases at J, with 17 bases between. CDR3 length: 12 amino acids. The germline gives CDR1 DFQATT, CDR2 SNEGSKA (reference sequence). The CDR3 spells CSARAAGNPAFF. In DNA, the CDR3 is TGCAGTGCTCGGGCGGCGGGTAACCCAGCTTTCTTT.

The genes are TRBV6-2 or TRBV6-3 and TRBJ2-5, with 14 positions matching TRBD2. The CDR3 sequence is 17 residues long. Germline loops: CDR1 MNHEY, CDR2 SVGEGT. Trimming at V came to 5 bases and at J to 2 bases, leaving 7 bases not matched to a gene. The CDR3 bases are TGTGCCAGCAGTCCGACTAGCGGGAGGGCCTGGCAAGAGACCCAGTACTTC. Translated: CASSPTSGRAWQETQYF.

The gene calls are TRBV12-3 or TRBV12-4 and TRBJ2-7; no firm D call. V dropped 5 bases and J dropped 3 bases, with 8 bases sitting between them. The CDR3 sequence is 12 residues long. Here the CDR3 DNA reads TGTGCCAGCAGTCCCCCCGACTACGAGCAGTACTTC. It translates to CASSPPDYEQYF.

This clonotype was observed at least ten times. The rearrangement joins TRBV4-2 to TRBJ2-5, with D perhaps TRBD2 (7 bases). Trimming took off 4 bases at V and 5 bases at J, with 17 bases between the two ends. Germline V gives CDR1 LGHNA, CDR2 YNFKEQ. The CDR3 is made up of 15 amino acids. CDR3 nucleotides: TGTGCCAGCAGCCCACGGCGGGGGCCGAGGGAGACCCAGTACTTC. Translated, it gives CASSPRRGPRETQYF.

A single count supports this clonotype. The chain has TRBV4-3 and TRBJ2-3; D may match TRBD1 or TRBD2 (6 bases each). The V end lost 2 bases, the J end lost 4 bases, and 10 bases lay between the germline ends. Germline V gives CDR1 LGHNA, CDR2 YSLEER. This CDR3 spans 14 amino acids. DNA for the CDR3: TGCGCCAGCAGCCAAAGAGGGGGGCCAGATACGCAGTATTTT. It codes for CASSQRGGPDTQYF.

This clonotype was recorded at least ten times. CDR3 in amino acids: CASSYSGQGTEAFF. CDR3 nucleotide sequence: TGTGCCAGCAGTTACTCGGGACAGGGAACTGAAGCTTTCTTT. The chain carries TRBV6-5 and TRBJ1-1; 9 nucleotides agree with TRBD1. The CDR3 spans 14 residues. The trim removed 0 bases at V and 5 bases at J, leaving 1 base unmatched. Germline CDR1 and CDR2: MNHEY and SVGAGI.

This chain links TRBV5-1 with TRBJ2-5; possible D gene TRBD2, 5 bases. CDR3 length equals 15 residues. Germline CDR1 SGHRS, CDR2 YFSETQ. V dropped 4 bases and J dropped 2 bases, with 15 bases sitting between them. CDR3: CASSGIGVSQETQYF. The CDR3 nucleotides are TGCGCCAGCAGCGGGATCGGGGTATCTCAAGAGACCCAGTACTTC.

A few counts support this clonotype. This chain uses TRBV20-1 with TRBJ1-5; D remains ambiguous. Per germline, CDR1 DFQATT and CDR2 SNEGSKA (reference sequence). V lost 3 bases and J lost 0, with 3 bases in between. CDR3 length: 12 residues. CDR3 coding DNA: TGCAGTGCTAGGAATAGCAATCAGCCCCAGCATTTT. It encodes CSARNSNQPQHF.